This T cell receptor (beta chain) was observed in a study of T cell responses to AZD1222 COVID-19 vaccine. General study results and limits: The study found vaccine-associated CD4 TCRs spanning spike, dominant at 160-218 and 743-854. Mostly white British, mostly female donors; authors suggested clonal diversity may be underestimated.

Researchers grouped second doses given at about 4 or about 12 weeks into one pool. Deletions cut 4 bases from V and 0 bases from J, with 11 bases between. The CDR3 has 15 amino acids. The germline gives CDR1 LGHDT, CDR2 YNNKEL (reference sequence). Here immunoSEQ multiplex PCR was the method, and the copy in TCRdb shows in-frame clones only, minus some. Of approximately 140,000 clones in the sample, around nine tenths were seen once. Worth noting for this clone: Its antigen is as yet unknown.

Sequenced material: peripheral blood, taken 28 days after the second AZD1222 dose. This clonotype was obtained from an adult who received the AZD1222 COVID-19 vaccine. V and J are TRBV3-1 (or the pseudogene TRBV3-2) and TRBJ2-3; tentatively, D is TRBD2 (6 bases). CDR3: CASSLGGSSTDTQYF. The CDR3 DNA is TGTGCCAGCAGCCTCGGAGGGAGCAGCACAGATACGCAGTATTTT.